The 8 T cell receptor beta chains in this list originate from one sample, sequenced in a study of T-cell memory formation after mild COVID-19. TCRdb reprocessed the 5' RACE reads with MiXCR, giving one entry per CDR3 protein. The repertoire includes approximately 230,000 distinct CDR3 sequences, about a sixth of them detected once, and 3.5% sits in the top ten. Sequenced sample: PBMCs or a T cell subset sorted from them (not recorded which). These receptors were collected from a man between 18 and 35 years old who had mild COVID-19 (a few samples of this study predate the infection). Cell type and time point are not known.

The V and J genes are TRBV20-1 and TRBJ1-4; 8 bases are a match to TRBD1. Germline-derived CDR1 and CDR2 are DFQATT and SNEGSKA (reference sequence). V lost 0 bases and J lost 8; bases outside the gene matches: 14. This CDR3 is built from 17 residues. In DNA, the CDR3 is TGCAGTGCTAGAGAGTTCCCACCGCAGGGGGCGCGAGAAAAACTGTTTTTT. It translates to CSAREFPPQGAREKLFF.

V gene TRBV10-2 combines with J gene TRBJ2-1, with 10 bases identical to TRBD2. Germline V gene sequence: CDR1 WSHSY, CDR2 SAAADI. The CDR3 contains 15 residues. The junction had 16 bases not matched to a gene; V was cut back by 8 bases and J by 12 bases. The CDR3 DNA is TGCGCCAGCGTAGCGGGGGGCTCCCCCTGGATCGGGCAGTTCTTC. It specifies CASVAGGSPWIGQFF.

This clonotype was detected a few times. The gene calls are TRBV15 and TRBJ2-7; TRBD1 aligns across 7 bases. The V and J ends lost 0 bases and 6 bases, in that order; junction bases with no gene match: 11. Per germline, CDR1 LNHNV and CDR2 YYDKDF (reference sequence). The CDR3 is made up of 16 amino acids. The DNA for the CDR3 is TGTGCCACCAGCAGAGATGGACCGGACAGGTCCAGCGAGCAGTACTTC. It specifies CATSRDGPDRSSEQYF.

There are a few counts of this clonotype. J is TRBJ1-1 and V is TRBV7-9; a possible D gene is TRBD1 (6 bases). The CDR3 contains 14 residues. CDR1 is SEHNR and CDR2 is FQNEAQ in the germline V gene (reference sequence). V lost 5 bases, J lost 8 bases, and 18 bases lay in between. CDR3 coding DNA: TGTGCCAGCAGCCTCCGTTTGAGGACAGAAGAAGCTTTCTTT. As protein: CASSLRLRTEEAFF.

The sample holds a few counts of this clonotype. This chain connects TRBV2 to TRBJ2-1, with a possible D match to TRBD2 (5 bases). The CDR3 has 11 amino acids. The germline gives CDR1 SNHLY, CDR2 FYNNEI. Trimming removed 2 bases at V and 10 bases at J, with 6 bases between. In DNA form, the CDR3 reads TGTGCCAGCAGTGAAACGGGGGAGCAGTTCTTC. This sequence encodes CASSETGEQFF.

The sample holds a few counts of this clonotype. The rearrangement uses TRBV7-2 and TRBJ2-2; 11 nucleotides match TRBD2. V was pared by 3 bases and J by 9 bases, with 6 bases of the junction left unmatched. The CDR3 length is 15 residues. Per germline, CDR1 SGHTA and CDR2 FQGNSA. The CDR3 sequence is CASSLFSGGARELFF. The CDR3, as DNA: TGTGCCAGCAGCTTGTTTAGCGGGGGGGCCCGGGAGCTGTTTTTT.

The CDR3 bases are TGTGCCAGCAGTTCACCGGGAGGCTACGAGCAGTACTTC. It translates to CASSSPGGYEQYF. The chain combines TRBV6-5 with TRBJ2-7; 7 bases line up with TRBD2. Losses at the gene ends were 4 bases for V and 3 bases for J; bases not matched to a gene: 3. Germline V lookup: CDR1 MNHEY, CDR2 SVGAGI. This CDR3 region has 13 residues.

The V call is TRBV7-9, the J call TRBJ1-6; 8 bases are shared with TRBD1. V lost 4 bases, J lost 10 bases, and 3 bases stayed unmatched. Germline V gene data show CDR1 as SEHNR and CDR2 as FQNEAQ (reference sequence). The length of the CDR3 is 13 residues. CDR3 protein: CASSSDRVSPLHF. CDR3 sequence (DNA): TGTGCCAGCAGCTCGGACAGGGTCTCACCCCTCCACTTT. The full variable domain, with the rest looked up from reference TRBV7-9 and TRBJ1-6, is DTGVSQNPRHKITKRGQNVTFRCDPISEHNRLYWYRQTLGQGPEFLTYFQNEAQLEKSRLLSDRFSAERPKGSFSTLEIQRTEQGDSAMYLCASSSDRVSPLHFGNGTRLTVT.